This T cell receptor beta chain was documented in a study of sequential checkpoint blockade in melanoma. Whole-study context: Randomization was 1:1 between first-line nivolumab→ipilimumab and ipilimumab→nivolumab.

This CDR3 has 14 amino acids. Germline V gene data show CDR1 as MNHNS and CDR2 as SASEGT. Losses at the gene ends were 6 bases for V and 3 bases for J; bases not matched to a gene: 4. The repertoire was sequenced with immunoSEQ multiplex PCR; TCRdb's copy has only in-frame clones and lacks some. This sample yields approximately 9,000 clones, of which 55% to 85% are seen a single time; around 14% belongs to the top ten. This clone has just a few counts. As to treatment: randomized to nivolumab then ipilimumab (arm A) or the reverse (arm B). Sorted cells were live CD3+CD8+, lacking CD19 and CD56, from PBMCs.

V usage is TRBV6-1 and J usage is TRBJ2-2, with 7 bases aligning to TRBD1. This clonotype originated in a human donor with melanoma. Sequenced here: CD8+ T cells sorted from blood (inferred from file names), sampled from a patient given nivolumab and ipilimumab in sequence. The CDR3 spells CASSPDRDTGELFF. The CDR3 bases are TGTGCCAGCAGCCCCGACAGGGACACCGGGGAGCTGTTTTTT.